The source of this T cell receptor beta chain is a study of T-cell reconstitution after alpha-beta-depleted transplantation in children. The germline V gene encodes CDR1 GTSNPN and CDR2 SVGIG (reference sequence). V lost 0 bases to trimming and J lost 7 bases; unmatched junction nucleotides: 22. CDR3 length equals 20 residues. Unique molecular identifiers featured in how the TCRbeta library was prepared. Each CDR3 protein is one row after TCRdb ran MiXCR on the PCR reads. This sample has approximately 520,000 distinct CDR3 sequences, with around a third found just once. This chain uses TRBV30 with TRBJ2-1; 9 bases match TRBD2. The TCR sequence derives from a human donor who donated a stem cell graft to a child with aplastic anemia. The material sequenced was PBMCs from the stem cell graft donor, taken from the stem cell graft. CDR3 DNA sequence: TGTGCCTGGAGTGTACAAAGGACCCTAGGGGGCGGGGGGGACGGGAATGAGCAGTTCTTC. Its translation: CAWSVQRTLGGGGDGNEQFF.